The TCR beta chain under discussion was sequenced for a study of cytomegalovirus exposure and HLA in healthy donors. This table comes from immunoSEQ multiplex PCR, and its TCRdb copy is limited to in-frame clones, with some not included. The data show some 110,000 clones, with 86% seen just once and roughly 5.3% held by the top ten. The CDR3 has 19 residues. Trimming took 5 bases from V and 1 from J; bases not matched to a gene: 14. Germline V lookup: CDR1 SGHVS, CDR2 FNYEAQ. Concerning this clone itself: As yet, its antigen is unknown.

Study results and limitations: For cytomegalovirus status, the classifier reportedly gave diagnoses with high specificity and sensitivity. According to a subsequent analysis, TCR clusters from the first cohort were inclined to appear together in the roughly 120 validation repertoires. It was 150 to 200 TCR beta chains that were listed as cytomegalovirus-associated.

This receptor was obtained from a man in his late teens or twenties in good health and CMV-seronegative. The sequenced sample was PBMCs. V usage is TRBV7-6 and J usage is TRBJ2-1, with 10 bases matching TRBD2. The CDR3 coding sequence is TGTGCCAGCAGCGCCGAGCTAGCGGGAGAGTGGAGTTCCTACAATGAGCAGTTCTTC. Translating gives CASSAELAGEWSSYNEQFF.